The 30 T cell receptor beta chains reported below all come from one sample, sequenced in a study of shared clonotypes between healthy human individuals. Sequencing used immunoSEQ multiplex PCR; TCRdb keeps in-frame clones, though not all of them. The sample consists of 400,000 to 500,000 clones, over 60% of them appearing once. Material for sequencing was PBMCs. These receptor sequences come from a woman between 40 and 55 years old in good health. Some clones in this sample may be carry-over from other donors' samples.

The chain is built from TRBV9 and TRBJ1-2, with D maybe TRBD1 (5 bases). Germline CDR1 SGDLS, CDR2 YYNGEE. V was cut by 3 bases and J by 7 bases, with 19 bases left in between. This CDR3 comprises 15 residues. Here the CDR3 DNA reads TGTGCCAGCAGCGCATGGACGCCAGTGGGGGTTGGCTACACCTTC. Translation gives CASSAWTPVGVGYTF.

The chain joins TRBV7-8 to TRBJ2-5; possibly TRBD2 for D (7 bases). V lost 3 bases and J 5 bases, leaving 16 bases between the germline ends. Looked up from germline, CDR1 is SGHVS and CDR2 is FQNEAQ. The CDR3 spans 15 residues. CDR3 in DNA: TGTGCCAGCAGCTTCCAAGGGGGGGCTCGGGAGACCCAGTACTTC. Protein sequence: CASSFQGGARETQYF.

This chain connects TRBV6-1 to TRBJ1-5; D gene unclear. Germline assignment: CDR1 MNHNS and CDR2 SASEGT. The CDR3 totals 16 residues. V shed 2 bases and J shed 2 bases, with 13 bases lying between them. The CDR3 is CASSELAGYGNQPQHF. DNA for the CDR3: TGTGCCAGCAGTGAACTTGCGGGTTATGGCAATCAGCCCCAGCATTTT.

Details on this clone: The identical CDR3 is also encoded by other nucleotide sequences in the sample. The CDR3 spells CASSLAVQETQYF. CDR3 sequence (DNA): TGCGCCAGCAGCTTGGCGGTCCAAGAGACCCAGTACTTC. The chain employs TRBV5-1 and TRBJ2-5; D not certain. Looked up from germline, CDR1 is SGHRS and CDR2 is YFSETQ. The CDR3 contains 13 residues. Trimming left V 0 bases short and J 1 base short, with 4 bases between.

CDR3 nucleotide sequence: TGTGCCAGCAGCCGGACAGGGGAACCCACTAGGGAGCAGTACTTC. Encoded protein: CASSRTGEPTREQYF. This rearrangement joins TRBV7-2 to TRBJ2-7; 9 bases line up with TRBD1. V shed 5 bases, J shed 7 bases, and the junction held 12 bases outside the gene matches. Germline-derived CDR1 and CDR2 are SGHTA and FQGNSA. The CDR3 is made up of 15 amino acids.

A note on this clone: One junction end does not reproduce the germline sequence, and a read error may be involved. CDR3 in amino acids: CVSSPRQVLHTEAFF. CDR3 sequence (DNA): TGTGTCAGCTCACCACGACAGGTTTTGCACACTGAAGCTTTCTTT. This chain joins TRBV18 and TRBJ1-1, with D perhaps matching TRBD1 (6 bases). This CDR3 spans 15 amino acids. The germline gives CDR1 KGHSH, CDR2 LQKENI.

The rearrangement links TRBV7-9 to TRBJ2-1; unclear D gene. Between the trimmed V and J ends, which lost 6 bases and 4 bases, there was a span of 16 bases. There are 15 residues in the CDR3. Germline CDR1 SEHNR, CDR2 FQNEAQ (reference sequence). The CDR3 region is CASRSRAPFYNEQFF. The DNA for the CDR3 is TGTGCCAGCAGGTCCCGGGCCCCCTTTTACAATGAGCAGTTCTTC.

This clone was counted between two and nine times. This chain connects TRBV7-3 to TRBJ2-2; no clear D. Trimming pared 5 bases from V and 2 bases from J, leaving 3 bases between. Germline assignment: CDR1 SGHTA and CDR2 FQGTGA. This CDR3 has 12 amino acids. The CDR3 nucleotides read TGTGCCAGCAGCCATAACACCGGGGAGCTGTTTTTT. This encodes CASSHNTGELFF.

As concerns this clone: It differs at one base from a far larger clone, so likely a read error. The rearrangement joins TRBV29-1 to TRBJ2-3; 7 bases line up with TRBD2. V was pared by 2 bases and J by 8 bases, with 10 bases of the junction left unmatched. The germline gives CDR1 SQVTM, CDR2 ANQGSEA. The CDR3 length is 14 residues. The CDR3 DNA reads TGCAGCGTTGAATCTGCGGGACTACAAGGTACGCAGTATTTT. This translates into CSVESAGLQGTQYF.

This rearrangement joins TRBV6-1 to TRBJ2-1; possibly TRBD1 for D (5 bases). Between the trimmed V and J ends, which lost 8 bases and 9 bases, there was a span of 17 bases. This CDR3 comprises 13 residues. CDR1 is MNHNS and CDR2 is SASEGT in the germline V gene. DNA of the CDR3: TGTGCCAGCGGGCAGGGCCTCGTGGCTGAGCAGTTCTTC. Protein product: CASGQGLVAEQFF.

This clone has just one count. A far larger clone is one base from this, pointing to a likely read error. The J gene is TRBJ1-4, the V gene TRBV25-1; 8 bases are a match to TRBD1. Unmatched junction bases numbered 6, after V lost 4 bases and J lost 5 bases. The germline V gene has CDR1 MGHDK and CDR2 SYGVNS. The CDR3 is 15 amino acids. For the CDR3, the DNA is TGTGCCAGCAGTGGATATACAGGGGGAAATGAAAAACTGTTTTTT. This codes for CASSGYTGGNEKLFF. Filled out from reference TRBV25-1 and TRBJ1-4, the complete variable domain reads EADIYQTPRYLVIGTGKKITLECSQTMGHDKMYWYQQDPGMELHLIHYSYGVNSTEKGDLSSESTVSRIRTEHFPLTLESARPSHTSQYLCASSGYTGGNEKLFFGSGTQLSVL.

V is TRBV10-2 and J is TRBJ2-7; D unresolved. This CDR3 has 16 residues. In germline, CDR1 is WSHSY, CDR2 SAAADI. Trimming left V 2 bases short and J 2 bases short, with 16 bases between. CDR3 nucleotide sequence: TGCGCCAGCAGTGAGCCAGGCAGAGAAACAACCTACGAGCAGTACTTC. It encodes CASSEPGRETTYEQYF.

The rearrangement joins TRBV11-3 to TRBJ2-7; 10 positions match TRBD1. The junction had 9 bases not matched to a gene; V was cut back by 6 bases and J by 4 bases. Germline V lookup: CDR1 SGHNT, CDR2 YENEEA. This CDR3 region has 15 residues. The CDR3, as DNA: TGTGCCAGCAGAAAGGGACAGGGGAAATCTTACGAGCAGTACTTC. As protein: CASRKGQGKSYEQYF. The full variable domain, rest sourced from reference TRBV11-3 and TRBJ2-7, is EAGVVQSPRYKIIEKKQPVAFWCNPISGHNTLYWYLQNLGQGPELLIRYENEEAVDDSQLPKDRFSAERLKGVDSTLKIQPAELGDSAVYLCASRKGQGKSYEQYFGPGTRLTVT.

The chain carries TRBV28 and TRBJ1-1; TRBD1 is a possible D gene (5 bases). V lost 6 bases, J lost 4 bases, and 12 bases lay in between. CDR3 length: 13 amino acids. Germline assignment: CDR1 MDHEN and CDR2 SYDVKM. The CDR3 DNA follows: TGTGCCAGCAGGAGGGACCCGAGCACTGAAGCTTTCTTT. Translation gives CASRRDPSTEAFF.

To note about this clone: A read error may be the cause here, since a much bigger clone is one base away. Other nucleotide sequences in the sample specify the same CDR3. This chain connects TRBV2 to TRBJ1-1; D remains unclear. CDR1 and CDR2 (germline): SNHLY, FYNNEI. Trimming cost V 2 bases and J 0 bases, with 4 bases left between them. The CDR3 totals 13 residues. CDR3 in amino acids: CASSERVNTEAFF. DNA of the CDR3: TGTGCCAGCAGTGAAAGGGTGAACACTGAAGCTTTCTTT.

This chain joins TRBV5-1 and TRBJ2-4; 8 bases are shared with TRBD1. The germline V gene has CDR1 SGHRS and CDR2 YFSETQ. J was trimmed by 6 bases and V by 1 base; bases with no gene match: 3. This CDR3 has 14 residues. The CDR3, as DNA: TGCGCCAGCAGCTTGCAGGGGGCGGGAAACATTCAGTACTTC. Residues: CASSLQGAGNIQYF.

The chain recombines TRBV25-1 with TRBJ2-7; 7 positions agree with TRBD1. Losses at the gene ends were 3 bases for V and 1 base for J; bases not matched to a gene: 6. The CDR3 has 15 residues. Germline CDR1 MGHDK, CDR2 SYGVNS. CDR3 loop: CASSEAGTVSYEQYF. CDR3 sequence (DNA): TGTGCCAGCAGTGAGGCCGGGACAGTGTCCTACGAGCAGTACTTC.

The chain couples TRBV5-1 to TRBJ2-3, with TRBD2 identical over 8 bases. The CDR3 length is 14 residues. The germline gives CDR1 SGHRS, CDR2 YFSETQ. V lost 2 bases, J lost 4 bases, and 3 bases stayed unmatched. CDR3 nucleotide sequence: TGCGCCAGCAGCTTTAGCGGGACCCCAGATACGCAGTATTTT. This translates into CASSFSGTPDTQYF.

The chain joins TRBV7-9 to TRBJ2-1, with a possible D match to TRBD2 (6 bases). V was pared by 5 bases and J by 6 bases, with 14 bases between. CDR1 is SEHNR, CDR2 FQNEAQ, per germline (reference sequence). The CDR3 loop spans 14 amino acids. CDR3 amino acids: CASSPRDSGNEQFF. The CDR3 DNA reads TGTGCCAGCAGCCCTAGGGACTCGGGCAATGAGCAGTTCTTC.

Turning to this clone: With a much larger clone just one base away, this may be a read error. Additional DNA sequences in this sample encode the identical CDR3. The genes are TRBV6-5 and TRBJ1-5; D gene uncertain. From germline, CDR1 is MNHEY and CDR2 SVGAGI. The CDR3 totals 13 residues. The CDR3 sequence is CASSYTQDQPQHF. The CDR3 nucleotides read TGTGCCAGCAGTTACACCCAGGATCAGCCCCAGCACTTT.

The V call is TRBV11-1, the J call TRBJ2-3; D not certain. The CDR3 has 14 residues. V was shortened by 3 bases and J by 1 base, with 8 bases between the two germline ends. Germline-derived CDR1 and CDR2 are SGHAT and FQDESV (reference sequence). CDR3 sequence: CASSFTDGTDTQYF. For the CDR3, the DNA is TGTGCCAGCAGCTTTACGGATGGCACAGATACGCAGTATTTT.

This chain's CDR3 is CASSIGTGYEQYF. The CDR3 nucleotides are TGTGCCAGCAGTATTGGGACAGGCTACGAGCAGTACTTC. This chain joins TRBV28 and TRBJ2-7, with 8 bases aligning to TRBD1. The CDR3 runs to 13 residues. Germline trimming cut 5 bases from V and 3 bases from J; bases unmatched to any gene: 3. Germline CDR1 MDHEN, CDR2 SYDVKM.

V usage is TRBV28 and J usage is TRBJ2-5; 10 bases are shared with TRBD1. The CDR3 totals 17 residues. Trimming cost V 4 bases and J 5 bases; bases outside gene matches: 13. Germline CDR1 MDHEN, CDR2 SYDVKM. The CDR3 reads CASSSPPGTGEKETQYF. The CDR3, as DNA: TGTGCCAGCAGTTCCCCACCTGGGACAGGGGAGAAGGAGACCCAGTACTTC.

This clone appeared a few times. The chain has TRBV5-6 and TRBJ2-2; D gene ambiguous. Germline assignment: CDR1 SGHDT and CDR2 YYEEEE. The CDR3 spans 17 residues. Trimming left V 2 bases short and J 1 base short, with 15 bases between. The CDR3 loop reads CASSFLGQDGNTGELFF. The CDR3 DNA sequence: TGTGCCAGCAGCTTTTTGGGCCAGGACGGGAACACCGGGGAGCTGTTTTTT. The full variable domain, with the rest looked up from reference TRBV5-6 and TRBJ2-2, is DAGVTQSPTHLIKTRGQQVTLRCSPKSGHDTVSWYQQALGQGPQFIFQYYEEEERQRGNFPDRFSGHQFPNYSSELNVNALLLGDSALYLCASSFLGQDGNTGELFFGEGSRLTVL.

On this clone: The conserved phenylalanine or tryptophan is not found at the CDR3 terminus, so this likely reflects a read error. This sample includes further DNA sequences coding for the same CDR3. V gene TRBV6-5 combines with J gene TRBJ1-2; D remains unclear. Germline V CDR1 and CDR2: MNHEY, SVGAGI. The CDR3 consists of 12 residues. The CDR3 loop reads CASSDSAYGYTL. The CDR3 DNA sequence: TGTGCCAGCAGTGACTCCGCTTATGGCTACACCCTC.

The gene calls are TRBV5-1 and TRBJ1-1, with D unresolved. The CDR3 length is 13 residues. Germline V gives CDR1 SGHRS, CDR2 YFSETQ. Trimming cost V 4 bases and J 2 bases, with 9 bases left between them. The CDR3 nucleotides read TGCGCCAGCAGCGATCAAAGTAACACTGAAGCTTTCTTT. Encoded protein: CASSDQSNTEAFF.

The V call is TRBV9, the J call TRBJ2-7; the match to TRBD2 covers 7 bases. The germline gives CDR1 SGDLS, CDR2 YYNGEE. With 0 bases clipped from V and 6 bases from J, the junction kept 9 bases outside the gene matches. The CDR3 length is 15 residues. Here the CDR3 reads CASSVGAGLVGEQYF. The CDR3 DNA reads TGTGCCAGCAGCGTAGGGGCCGGACTAGTGGGCGAGCAGTACTTC.

In nucleotides, the CDR3 is TGTGCCAGCAGCTTAGTGGGCAGGGGCAATCAGCCCCAGCATTTT. It encodes CASSLVGRGNQPQHF. This sequence joins TRBV7-2 and TRBJ1-5; maybe TRBD1 (5 bases). With 1 base removed from V and 2 bases from J, the gap between germline ends came to 9 bases. The CDR3 runs 15 residues. Germline V CDR1 and CDR2: SGHTA, FQGNSA.

V gene TRBV5-6 combines with J gene TRBJ2-5; 12 bases match TRBD2. CDR3 size: 16 residues. The germline V gene encodes CDR1 SGHDT and CDR2 YYEEEE. The J segment lost 5 bases and the V segment lost 4 bases, leaving 9 bases of the junction unmatched. The CDR3 loop is CASSPSGRGVLETQYF. The CDR3 bases are TGTGCCAGCAGCCCTAGCGGGAGGGGCGTGTTGGAGACCCAGTACTTC.

The rearrangement uses TRBV5-1 and TRBJ2-3, with 8 bases that match TRBD2. Germline CDR1 reads SGHRS; CDR2 reads YFSETQ. V shed 5 bases and J 1 base; nucleotides not matched to a gene: 6. This CDR3 spans 15 amino acids. The CDR3 region is CASRVSGRGTDTQYF. Here the CDR3 DNA reads TGCGCCAGCAGAGTGAGCGGGAGAGGCACAGATACGCAGTATTTT.